These 25 T cell receptor beta chains came from one sample sequenced in a study of blood T cells in healthy people across ages. For the second PCR, which ran for roughly 6 to 12 cycles, a sample-barcoded 5' primer and a J-beta primer mix were used. MiXCR, applied by TCRdb to the 5' RACE reads, yields one record per CDR3 protein. Of 870,000 or so distinct CDR3 sequences detected, under 35% appear once; the ten largest clones hold 17%. Material: blood. The receptors shown here come from a woman of 80 years or more in good health.

This clonotype was detected only a few times. This sequence joins TRBV7-9 and TRBJ2-1, with 11 bases lining up with TRBD1. V trimming: 0 bases; J trimming: 7 bases; junction bases outside the gene matches: 8. The germline CDR1 and CDR2 sequences are SEHNR and FQNEAQ (reference sequence). CDR3 length: 17 residues. DNA of the CDR3: TGTGCCAGCAGCTTAGCCCGGACAGGGGGCGCGGGGAATGAGCAGTTCTTC. Residues: CASSLARTGGAGNEQFF.

This clonotype was counted between two and nine times. The V call is TRBV24-1, the J call TRBJ1-2; D uncertain. V lost 3 bases and J lost 2, with 9 bases in between. Germline lookup yields CDR1 KGHDR and CDR2 SFDVKD. The CDR3 has 14 amino acids. Here the CDR3 reads CATSDLERNYGYTF. CDR3 bases: TGTGCCACCAGTGATCTAGAGAGAAACTATGGCTACACCTTC.

This clonotype has only a few counts. The rearrangement links TRBV7-2 to TRBJ2-1, with 7 positions matching TRBD1. The V gene's germline CDR1 is SGHTA and CDR2 FQGNSA. V lost 4 bases, J lost 3 bases, and 12 bases stayed unmatched. The CDR3 sequence is 17 residues long. The CDR3 nucleotides are TGTGCCAGCAGCTCAGTTTTTGCCAGACAGGGCTACAATGAGCAGTTCTTC. Translation: CASSSVFARQGYNEQFF.

About this clonotype itself: The junction departs from germline at one end; a sequencing error may be responsible. The chain carries TRBV5-1 and TRBJ2-2, with 11 bases lining up with TRBD2. Germline CDR1 and CDR2: SGHRS and YFSETQ. This CDR3 contains 16 residues. This CDR3 reads CASSLTSGGNTGERFF. In DNA form, the CDR3 reads TGCGCCAGCAGCTTGACTAGCGGGGGAAACACCGGGGAGCGGTTTTTT. The full variable domain, with the rest looked up from reference TRBV5-1 and TRBJ2-2, is KAGVTQTPRYLIKTRGQQVTLSCSPISGHRSVSWYQQTPGQGLQFLFEYFSETQRNKGNFPGRFSGRQFSNSRSEMNVSTLELGDSALYLCASSLTSGGNTGERFFGEGSRLTVL.

This clonotype has at least ten counts. The chain joins TRBV7-9 to TRBJ2-3; 8 bases agree with TRBD2. V lost 5 bases, J lost 0 bases, and 7 bases stayed unmatched. The CDR3 is 16 residues long. Per germline, CDR1 SEHNR and CDR2 FQNEAQ (reference sequence). DNA of the CDR3: TGTGCCAGCAGCCCTCCTCAGCGGGAGAGCACAGATACGCAGTATTTT. Protein sequence: CASSPPQRESTDTQYF. Full variable domain (missing parts from reference TRBV7-9 and TRBJ2-3): DTGVSQNPRHKITKRGQNVTFRCDPISEHNRLYWYRQTLGQGPEFLTYFQNEAQLEKSRLLSDRFSAERPKGSFSTLEIQRTEQGDSAMYLCASSPPQRESTDTQYFGPGTRLTVL.

This clonotype was seen at least ten times. The chain uses TRBV12-3 or TRBV12-4 and TRBJ2-5; D is unclear. V shed 3 bases and J shed 3 bases, with 8 bases lying between them. The CDR3 totals 13 residues. The CDR3 spells CASSFPLEETQYF. For the CDR3, the DNA is TGTGCCAGCAGTTTCCCTCTTGAAGAGACCCAGTACTTC.

Concerning this clonotype: Possible read error: a much larger clone is one base away. The chain links TRBV18 to TRBJ2-3, with D perhaps TRBD1 (8 bases). The CDR3 length is 17 residues. Germline V gene lookup returns CDR1 KGHSH and CDR2 LQKENI. CDR3 bases: TGTGCCAGCTCACCAATCGGACAGGGAGGGGGCACAGGTACGCAGTATTTT. This gives the protein CASSPIGQGGGTGTQYF.

As regards this clonotype: A much larger clone differs by one base, so this may be a read error. The rearrangement joins TRBV29-1 to TRBJ2-1; D gene uncertain. V gave up 3 bases and J gave up 7 bases, with 13 bases separating them. This CDR3 has 13 amino acids. Germline loops: CDR1 SQVTM, CDR2 ANQGSEA. The CDR3: CSVDGRTGNEQFF. In DNA form, the CDR3 reads TGCAGCGTTGATGGTCGGACGGGTAATGAGCAGTTCTTC.

This clonotype was observed many times. The CDR3 nucleotides read TGTGCCACCCTCCTCGGCAGGTCCTACAATGAGCAGTTCTTC. Translating it yields CATLLGRSYNEQFF. This chain uses TRBV6-1 with TRBJ2-1; D gene unclear. This CDR3 spans 14 amino acids. Per germline, CDR1 MNHNS and CDR2 SASEGT. With 10 bases removed from V and 1 base from J, the gap between germline ends came to 14 bases.

The V gene is TRBV27, the J gene TRBJ1-5, with TRBD1 matching over 8 bases. The CDR3 spans 15 residues. The J segment lost 5 bases and the V segment lost 8 bases, leaving 11 bases of the junction unmatched. Germline V lookup: CDR1 MNHEY, CDR2 SMNVEV (reference sequence). The CDR3 region has the DNA TGTGCCAGCGTTCCTCGACAGGGGAGGGATCAGCCCCAGCATTTT. Protein product: CASVPRQGRDQPQHF.

This clonotype was seen only a few times. The gene calls are TRBV18 and TRBJ2-4, with 14 bases that match TRBD2. The V segment lost 3 bases and the J segment 2 bases; nucleotides outside the gene matches: 9. Per the germline V gene, CDR1 is KGHSH and CDR2 is LQKENI. The CDR3 runs 19 residues. The CDR3 DNA follows: TGTGCCAGCTCACCCTTGACTAGCGGGGGGGCCGTATCCAAAAACATTCAGTACTTC. Its translation is CASSPLTSGGAVSKNIQYF.

This clonotype was picked up a small number of times. The chain has TRBV11-3 and TRBJ2-1, with D perhaps matching TRBD2 (6 bases). CDR1 SGHNT and CDR2 YENEEA come from the germline V gene. The CDR3 runs to 13 residues. V was clipped by 11 bases and J by 7 bases, with 18 bases between them. The CDR3 DNA sequence: TGTGCCGGCCGGGTGGCGGGGTTGAATGAGCAGTTCTTC. Translated, it gives CAGRVAGLNEQFF.

This clonotype was recorded many times. The chain couples TRBV29-1 to TRBJ2-7, with D uncertain. V was clipped by 6 bases and J by 3 bases, with 18 bases between them. This CDR3 comprises 14 residues. Germline V gene data show CDR1 as SQVTM and CDR2 as ANQGSEA. This CDR3 is CSVRTPLSGYEQYF. The CDR3 DNA reads TGCAGCGTCCGGACGCCTCTATCGGGCTACGAGCAGTACTTC.

The chain carries TRBV2 and TRBJ1-2, with D unresolved. The CDR3 spans 12 residues. V was cut by 4 bases and J by 5 bases, with 8 bases left in between. Germline V gene sequence: CDR1 SNHLY, CDR2 FYNNEI. The CDR3: CASSVGVYGYTF. For the CDR3, the DNA is TGTGCCAGCAGTGTGGGAGTTTATGGCTACACCTTC.

J is TRBJ2-5 and V is TRBV12-3 or TRBV12-4; TRBD2 is a possible D gene (7 bases). The CDR3 is made up of 15 amino acids. The V end lost 5 bases, the J end lost 4 bases, and 17 bases lay between the germline ends. Here the CDR3 reads CASSLRGEGPETQYF. The CDR3 nucleotides are TGTGCCAGCAGTCTGAGGGGGGAGGGACCAGAGACCCAGTACTTC.

With regard to this clonotype: This could be a read error, since a much larger clone is one nucleotide away. The V gene is TRBV6-1, the J gene TRBJ2-1, with 9 bases aligning to TRBD1. V lost 2 bases, J lost 13 bases, and 12 bases stayed unmatched. Looked up from germline, CDR1 is MNHNS and CDR2 is SASEGT. The CDR3 is 15 amino acids. This chain's CDR3 is CASSERQGGLETQFF. The CDR3 nucleotides are TGTGCCAGCAGTGAAAGACAGGGGGGGTTGGAGACCCAGTTCTTC.

This clonotype has more than one count but fewer than ten. This clone may be a read error of a much larger clone one base away. The chain links TRBV20-1 to TRBJ2-7; TRBD1 matches 8 bases. The CDR3 loop spans 14 amino acids. Germline-derived CDR1 and CDR2 are DFQATT and SNEGSKA (reference sequence). Trimming took 6 bases from V and 2 from J; bases not matched to a gene: 9. The CDR3 is CSASNRGMAYEQYF. In DNA, the CDR3 is TGCAGTGCCAGCAACAGGGGGATGGCCTACGAGCAGTACTTC.

The chain has TRBV20-1 and TRBJ2-5; 8 bases map to TRBD2. The end of the DNA fits TRBJ2-7 better, so the J call may be wrong. CDR3 length: 13 residues. Germline V gene lookup returns CDR1 DFQATT and CDR2 SNEGSKA (reference sequence). CDR3 nucleotide sequence: TGCAGTGCCGCCGGGACTAGTGATTTCGAGCAGTACTTC. As protein: CSAAGTSDFEQYF.

The chain has TRBV4-1 and TRBJ2-7; a possible D gene is TRBD2 (6 bases). V was trimmed by 0 bases and J by 0 bases, leaving 12 bases between them. The CDR3 consists of 16 residues. Looked up from germline, CDR1 is MGHRA and CDR2 is YSYEKL. The CDR3 DNA is TGCGCCAGCAGCCAAGAGGCTAGCGTCCCCTCCTACGAGCAGTACTTC. Protein sequence: CASSQEASVPSYEQYF.

Comments on this clonotype: This may be a read error: a much more frequent sequence differs by one nucleotide. The chain joins TRBV7-9 to TRBJ1-2; D not certain. The ends were cut back, 1 base at V and 5 bases at J, with 11 bases in the middle. CDR1 and CDR2 from the germline V gene are SEHNR and FQNEAQ (reference sequence). The CDR3 contains 14 residues. The CDR3 DNA sequence: TGTGCCAGCAGCTTAGAGTCAGAGTCATATGGCTACACCTTC. It specifies CASSLESESYGYTF.

The chain recombines TRBV19 with TRBJ1-2, with 7 bases identical to TRBD1. The CDR3 loop spans 15 amino acids. The germline V gene encodes CDR1 LNHDA and CDR2 SQIVND (reference sequence). The junction had 10 bases not matched to a gene; V was cut back by 8 bases and J by 1 base. This CDR3 is CASGGGRDSNYGYTF. The CDR3 DNA is TGTGCCAGTGGCGGGGGACGGGACAGTAACTATGGCTACACCTTC.

In this sample, this clonotype turned up a few times. The chain couples TRBV11-3 to TRBJ2-5, with TRBD2 matching 8 bases. The CDR3 totals 14 residues. Germline loops: CDR1 SGHNT, CDR2 YENEEA. Trimming at V came to 2 bases and at J to 7 bases, leaving 6 bases not matched to a gene. The CDR3 nucleotides read TGTGCCAGCAGCTTATTCGGGCGGGGGGTGACCCAGTACTTC. Amino acids: CASSLFGRGVTQYF.

This clonotype was seen repeatedly, ten times or more. The chain joins TRBV20-1 to TRBJ1-2, with TRBD1 matching over 7 bases. The CDR3 length is 14 residues. Germline V gene data show CDR1 as DFQATT and CDR2 as SNEGSKA (reference sequence). Losses at the gene ends were 5 bases for V and 7 bases for J; bases not matched to a gene: 13. Here the CDR3 DNA reads TGCAGTGCTGTATCGAGGGACAGCTCCAGTGGCTACACCTTC. This sequence encodes CSAVSRDSSSGYTF.

This clonotype has only a few counts. The DNA for the CDR3 is TGTGCCAGCAGCTTAAGCGCGGGGACAGGAAATGAAAAACTGTTTTTT. This translates into CASSLSAGTGNEKLFF. This rearrangement joins TRBV7-2 to TRBJ1-4; 8 nucleotides match TRBD1. This CDR3 is built from 16 residues. With 2 bases clipped from V and 5 bases from J, the junction kept 7 bases outside the gene matches. Germline V gives CDR1 SGHTA, CDR2 FQGNSA. The variable domain in full, with the rest retrieved from reference TRBV7-2 and TRBJ1-4, is GAGVSQSPSNKVTEKGKDVELRCDPISGHTALYWYRQSLGQGLEFLIYFQGNSAPDKSGLPSDRFSAERTGGSVSTLTIQRTQQEDSAVYLCASSLSAGTGNEKLFFGSGTQLSVL.

The chain links TRBV6-5 to TRBJ2-1, with 7 bases that match TRBD2. The J segment lost 5 bases and the V segment lost 0 bases, leaving 4 bases of the junction unmatched. CDR1 is MNHEY and CDR2 is SVGAGI in the germline V gene. The CDR3 totals 15 residues. The CDR3 DNA follows: TGTGCCAGCAGTTACTCTACCGGGAGGAACAATGAGCAGTTCTTC. Translating gives CASSYSTGRNNEQFF.